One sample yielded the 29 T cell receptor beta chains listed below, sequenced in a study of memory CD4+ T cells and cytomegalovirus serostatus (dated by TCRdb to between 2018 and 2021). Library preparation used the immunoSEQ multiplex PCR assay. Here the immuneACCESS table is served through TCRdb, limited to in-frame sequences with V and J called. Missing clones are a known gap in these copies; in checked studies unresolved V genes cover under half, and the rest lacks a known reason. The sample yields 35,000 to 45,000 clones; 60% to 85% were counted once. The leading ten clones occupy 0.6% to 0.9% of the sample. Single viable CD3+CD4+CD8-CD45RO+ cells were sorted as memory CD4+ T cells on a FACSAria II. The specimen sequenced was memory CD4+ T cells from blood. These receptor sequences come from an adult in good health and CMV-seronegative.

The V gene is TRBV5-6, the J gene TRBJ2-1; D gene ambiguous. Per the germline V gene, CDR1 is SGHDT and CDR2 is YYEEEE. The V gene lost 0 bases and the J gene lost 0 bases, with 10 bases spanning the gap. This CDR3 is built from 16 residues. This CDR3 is CASSLDAPGSYNEQFF. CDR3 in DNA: TGTGCCAGCAGCTTGGACGCTCCGGGCTCCTACAATGAGCAGTTCTTC.

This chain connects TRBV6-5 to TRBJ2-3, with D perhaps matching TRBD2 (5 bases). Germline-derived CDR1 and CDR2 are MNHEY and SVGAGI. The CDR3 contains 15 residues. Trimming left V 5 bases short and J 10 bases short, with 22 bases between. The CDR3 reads CASSPPGSLRSSQYF. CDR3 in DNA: TGTGCCAGCAGTCCCCCGGGAAGCCTCAGGTCCTCGCAGTATTTT.

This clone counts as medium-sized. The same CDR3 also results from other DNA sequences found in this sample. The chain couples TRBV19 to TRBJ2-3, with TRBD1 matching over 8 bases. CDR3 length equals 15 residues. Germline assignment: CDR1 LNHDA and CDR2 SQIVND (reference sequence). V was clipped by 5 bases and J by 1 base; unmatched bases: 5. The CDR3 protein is CASSRPGQGTDTQYF. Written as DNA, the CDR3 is TGTGCCAGTAGTCGTCCGGGACAGGGCACAGATACGCAGTATTTT.

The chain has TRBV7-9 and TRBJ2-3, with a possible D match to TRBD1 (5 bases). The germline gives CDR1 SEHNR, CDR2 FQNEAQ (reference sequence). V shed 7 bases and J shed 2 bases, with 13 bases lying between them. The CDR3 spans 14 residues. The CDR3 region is CASTPVGPTDTQYF. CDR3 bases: TGTGCCAGCACCCCAGTGGGGCCCACAGATACGCAGTATTTT.

The CDR3 loop reads CASRKESQPQHF. The DNA for the CDR3 is TGTGCCAGCAGAAAGGAGTCCCAGCCCCAGCATTTT. V is TRBV2 and J is TRBJ1-5, with D uncertain. The CDR3 spans 12 residues. V lost 6 bases and J lost 7, with 10 bases in between. CDR1 and CDR2 (germline): SNHLY, FYNNEI.

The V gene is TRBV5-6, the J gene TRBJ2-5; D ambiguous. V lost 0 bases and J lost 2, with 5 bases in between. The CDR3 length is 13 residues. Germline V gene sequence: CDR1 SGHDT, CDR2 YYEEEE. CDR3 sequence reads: CASSLGPQETQYF. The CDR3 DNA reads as TGTGCCAGCAGCTTGGGGCCTCAAGAGACCCAGTACTTC. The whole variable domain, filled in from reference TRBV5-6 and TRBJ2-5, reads DAGVTQSPTHLIKTRGQQVTLRCSPKSGHDTVSWYQQALGQGPQFIFQYYEEEERQRGNFPDRFSGHQFPNYSSELNVNALLLGDSALYLCASSLGPQETQYFGPGTRLLVL.

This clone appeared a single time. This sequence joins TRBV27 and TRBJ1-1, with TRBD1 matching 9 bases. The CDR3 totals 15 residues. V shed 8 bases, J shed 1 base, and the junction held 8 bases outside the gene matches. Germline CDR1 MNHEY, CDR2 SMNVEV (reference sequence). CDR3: CASSDRGIGNTEAFF. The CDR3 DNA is TGTGCCAGCTCCGACAGGGGGATCGGGAACACTGAAGCTTTCTTT.

The CDR3 DNA follows: TGTGCCAGCAGGGACAGCTATGGCTACACCTTC. Translating it yields CASRDSYGYTF. The V call is TRBV27, the J call TRBJ1-2; D may be TRBD1 (6 bases). V dropped 6 bases and J dropped 4 bases, with 6 bases sitting between them. Germline assignment: CDR1 MNHEY and CDR2 SMNVEV (reference sequence). CDR3 length equals 11 residues.

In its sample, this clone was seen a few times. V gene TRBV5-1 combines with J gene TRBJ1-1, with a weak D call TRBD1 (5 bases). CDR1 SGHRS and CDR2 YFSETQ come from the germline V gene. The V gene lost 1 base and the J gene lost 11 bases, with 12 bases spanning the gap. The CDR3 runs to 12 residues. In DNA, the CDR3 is TGCGCCAGCAGCTTGATTTCAGGGTCGGCTTTCTTT. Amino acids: CASSLISGSAFF.

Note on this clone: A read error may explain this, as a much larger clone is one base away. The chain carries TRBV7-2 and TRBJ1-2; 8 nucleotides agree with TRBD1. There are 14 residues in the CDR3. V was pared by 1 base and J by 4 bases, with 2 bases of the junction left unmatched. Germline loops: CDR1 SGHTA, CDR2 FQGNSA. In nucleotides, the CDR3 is TGTGCCAGCAGCTTAGGGCAGGGGGCCTATGGCTACACCTTC. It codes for CASSLGQGAYGYTF.

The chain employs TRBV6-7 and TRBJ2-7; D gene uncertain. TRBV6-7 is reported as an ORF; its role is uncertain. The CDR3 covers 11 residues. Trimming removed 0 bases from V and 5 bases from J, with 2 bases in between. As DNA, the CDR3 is TGTGCCAGCAGTTACTCGGACGAGCAGTACTTC. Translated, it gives CASSYSDEQYF.

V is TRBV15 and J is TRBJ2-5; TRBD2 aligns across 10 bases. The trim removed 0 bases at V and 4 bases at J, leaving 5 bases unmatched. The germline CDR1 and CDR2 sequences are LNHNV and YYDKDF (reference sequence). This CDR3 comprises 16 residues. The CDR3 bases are TGTGCCACCAGCAGAGACCTAGCGGGGGCTGGAGAGACCCAGTACTTC. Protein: CATSRDLAGAGETQYF.

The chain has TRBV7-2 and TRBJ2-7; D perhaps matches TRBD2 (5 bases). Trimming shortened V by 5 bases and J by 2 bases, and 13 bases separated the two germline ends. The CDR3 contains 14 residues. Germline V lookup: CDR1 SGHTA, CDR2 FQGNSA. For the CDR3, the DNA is TGTGCCAGCAGCCTGAAGATCGGGGCCTACGAGCAGTACTTC. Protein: CASSLKIGAYEQYF.

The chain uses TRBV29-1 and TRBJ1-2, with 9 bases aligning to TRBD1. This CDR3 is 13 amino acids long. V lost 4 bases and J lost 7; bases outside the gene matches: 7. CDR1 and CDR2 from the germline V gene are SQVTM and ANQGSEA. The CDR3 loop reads CSVVPTGGFGYTF. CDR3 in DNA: TGCAGCGTTGTACCGACAGGGGGATTTGGCTACACCTTC.

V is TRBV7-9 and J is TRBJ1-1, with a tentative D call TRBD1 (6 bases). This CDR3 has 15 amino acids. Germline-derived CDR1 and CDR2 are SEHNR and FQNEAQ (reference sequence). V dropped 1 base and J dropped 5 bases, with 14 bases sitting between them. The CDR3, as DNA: TGTGCCAGCAGCTTAGGAGGGGGACTGACGACTGAAGCTTTCTTT. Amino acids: CASSLGGGLTTEAFF.

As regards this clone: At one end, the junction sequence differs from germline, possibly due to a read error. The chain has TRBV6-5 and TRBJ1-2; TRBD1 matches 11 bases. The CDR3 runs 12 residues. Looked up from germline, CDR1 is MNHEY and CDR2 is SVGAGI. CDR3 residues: CASSYAGQGASF. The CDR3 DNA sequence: TGTGCCAGCAGTTACGCCGGACAGGGGGCTTCTTTC.

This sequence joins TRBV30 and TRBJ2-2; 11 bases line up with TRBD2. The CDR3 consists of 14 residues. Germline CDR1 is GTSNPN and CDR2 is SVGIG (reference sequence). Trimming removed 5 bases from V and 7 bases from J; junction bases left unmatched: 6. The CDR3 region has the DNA TGTGCCTGGGTGACTAGCGGGGTGGTCGGGGAGCTGTTTTTT. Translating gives CAWVTSGVVGELFF.

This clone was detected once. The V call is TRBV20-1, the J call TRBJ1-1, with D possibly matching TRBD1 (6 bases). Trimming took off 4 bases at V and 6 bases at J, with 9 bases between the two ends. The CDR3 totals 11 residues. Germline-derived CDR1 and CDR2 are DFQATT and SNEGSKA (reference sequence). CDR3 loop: CSATRTAEAFF. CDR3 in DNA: TGCAGTGCTACAAGGACAGCTGAAGCTTTCTTT.

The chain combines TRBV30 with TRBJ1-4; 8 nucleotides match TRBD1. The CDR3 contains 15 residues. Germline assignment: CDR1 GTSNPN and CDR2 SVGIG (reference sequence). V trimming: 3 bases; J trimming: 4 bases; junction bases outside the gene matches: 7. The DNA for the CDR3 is TGTGCCTGGAGGGGCCAACAGGGGGTTAATGAAAAACTGTTTTTT. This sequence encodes CAWRGQQGVNEKLFF.

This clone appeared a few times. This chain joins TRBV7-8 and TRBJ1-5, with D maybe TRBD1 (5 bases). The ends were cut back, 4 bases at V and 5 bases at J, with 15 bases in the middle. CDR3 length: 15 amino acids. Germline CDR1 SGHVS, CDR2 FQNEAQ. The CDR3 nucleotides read TGTGCCAGCAGCTCCTCGGGGGTCACCCATCAGCCCCAGCATTTT. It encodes CASSSSGVTHQPQHF.

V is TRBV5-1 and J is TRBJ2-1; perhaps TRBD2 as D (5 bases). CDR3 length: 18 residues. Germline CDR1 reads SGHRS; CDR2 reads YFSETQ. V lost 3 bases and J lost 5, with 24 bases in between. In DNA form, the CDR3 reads TGCGCCAGCAGCTCCCATCAGAAACTAGGGCATCGGAACAATGAGCAGTTCTTC. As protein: CASSSHQKLGHRNNEQFF.

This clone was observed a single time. DNA of the CDR3: TGTGCCAGCAGCCCCCGCAGGCAGGGGAACACTGAAGCTTTCTTT. This gives the protein CASSPRRQGNTEAFF. This chain links TRBV7-2 with TRBJ1-1, with a possible D match to TRBD1 (5 bases). The CDR3 runs 15 residues. CDR1 and CDR2 (germline): SGHTA, FQGNSA. The V end lost 5 bases, the J end lost 1 base, and 14 bases lay between the germline ends.

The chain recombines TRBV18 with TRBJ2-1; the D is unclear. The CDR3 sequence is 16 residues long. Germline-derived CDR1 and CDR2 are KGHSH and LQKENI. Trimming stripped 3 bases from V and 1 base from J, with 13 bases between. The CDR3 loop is CASSPRLAGSYNEQFF. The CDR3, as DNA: TGTGCCAGCTCACCCCGCCTGGCCGGATCCTACAATGAGCAGTTCTTC.

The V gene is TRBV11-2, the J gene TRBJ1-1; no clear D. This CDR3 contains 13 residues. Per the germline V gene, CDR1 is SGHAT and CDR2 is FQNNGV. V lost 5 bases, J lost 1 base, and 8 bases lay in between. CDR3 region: CASSPTANTEAFF. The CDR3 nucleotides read TGTGCCAGCAGCCCCACAGCGAACACTGAAGCTTTCTTT.

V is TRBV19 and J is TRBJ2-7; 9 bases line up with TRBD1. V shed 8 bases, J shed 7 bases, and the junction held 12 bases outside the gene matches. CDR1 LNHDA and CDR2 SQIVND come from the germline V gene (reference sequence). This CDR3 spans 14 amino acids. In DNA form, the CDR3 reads TGTGCCAGTGGCACGGGACAGGGAATTAGGGAGCAGTACTTC. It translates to CASGTGQGIREQYF.

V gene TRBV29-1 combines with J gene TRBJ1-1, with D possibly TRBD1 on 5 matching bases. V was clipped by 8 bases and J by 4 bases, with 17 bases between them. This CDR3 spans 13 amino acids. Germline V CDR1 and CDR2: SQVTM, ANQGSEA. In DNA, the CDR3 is TGCAGCAACCAGGGAGCAATATCCACTGAAGCTTTCTTT. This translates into CSNQGAISTEAFF.

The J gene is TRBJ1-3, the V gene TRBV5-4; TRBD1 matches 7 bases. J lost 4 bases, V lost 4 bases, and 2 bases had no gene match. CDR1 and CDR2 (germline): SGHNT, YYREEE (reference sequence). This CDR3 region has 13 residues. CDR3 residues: CASSTDRGNTIYF. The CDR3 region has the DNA TGTGCCAGCAGCACGGACAGGGGAAACACCATATATTTT.

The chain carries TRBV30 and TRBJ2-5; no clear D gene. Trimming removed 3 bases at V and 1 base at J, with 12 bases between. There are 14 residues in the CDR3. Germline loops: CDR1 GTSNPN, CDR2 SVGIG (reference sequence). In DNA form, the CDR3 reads TGTGCCTGGAGCCGACTCCTCACCCAAGAGACCCAGTACTTC. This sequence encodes CAWSRLLTQETQYF.

CDR3: CSVSPNERQYF. The DNA of the CDR3 is TGCAGCGTGAGCCCCAATGAGAGGCAGTATTTT. The genes are TRBV29-1 and TRBJ2-3; unclear D gene. Germline V gene data show CDR1 as SQVTM and CDR2 as ANQGSEA. This CDR3 is built from 11 residues. Trimming cost V 6 bases and J 11 bases, with 15 bases left between them.